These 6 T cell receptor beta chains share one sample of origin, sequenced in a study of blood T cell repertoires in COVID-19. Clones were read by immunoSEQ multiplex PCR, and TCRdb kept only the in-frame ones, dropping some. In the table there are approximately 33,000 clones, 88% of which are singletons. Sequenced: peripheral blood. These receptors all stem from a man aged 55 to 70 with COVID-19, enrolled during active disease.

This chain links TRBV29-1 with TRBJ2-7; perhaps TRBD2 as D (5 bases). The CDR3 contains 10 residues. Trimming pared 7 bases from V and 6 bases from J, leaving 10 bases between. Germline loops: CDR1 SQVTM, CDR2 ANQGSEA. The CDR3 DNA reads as TGCAGCGCTGGGGAGTCCGAGCAGTACTTC. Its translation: CSAGESEQYF.

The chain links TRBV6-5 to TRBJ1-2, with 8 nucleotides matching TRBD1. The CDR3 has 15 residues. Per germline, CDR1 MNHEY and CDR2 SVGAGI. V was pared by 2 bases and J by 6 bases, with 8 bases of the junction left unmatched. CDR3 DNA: TGTGCCAGCAGTTACCGGGGACAGGTTCAAGATGGCTACACCTTC. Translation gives CASSYRGQVQDGYTF.

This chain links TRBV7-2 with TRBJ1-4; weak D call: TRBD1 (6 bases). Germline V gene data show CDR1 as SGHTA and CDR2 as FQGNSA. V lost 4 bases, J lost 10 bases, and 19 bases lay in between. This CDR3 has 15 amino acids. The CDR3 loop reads CASSSGGTTGGKLFF. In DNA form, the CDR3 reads TGTGCCAGCAGCTCCGGGGGGACAACCGGGGGAAAACTGTTTTTT.

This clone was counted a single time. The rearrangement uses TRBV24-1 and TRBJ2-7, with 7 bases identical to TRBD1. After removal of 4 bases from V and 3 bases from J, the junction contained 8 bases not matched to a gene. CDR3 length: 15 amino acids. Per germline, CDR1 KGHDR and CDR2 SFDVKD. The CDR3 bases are TGTGCCACCAGTGAGACCGGGACAGCGAACTACGAGCAGTACTTC. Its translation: CATSETGTANYEQYF.

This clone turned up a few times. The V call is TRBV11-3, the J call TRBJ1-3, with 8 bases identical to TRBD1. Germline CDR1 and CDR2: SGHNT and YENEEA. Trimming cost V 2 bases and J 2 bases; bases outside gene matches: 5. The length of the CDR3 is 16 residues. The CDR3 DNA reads TGTGCCAGCAGCTTAAGGGGACAGGCTACTGGAAACACCATATATTTT. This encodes CASSLRGQATGNTIYF.

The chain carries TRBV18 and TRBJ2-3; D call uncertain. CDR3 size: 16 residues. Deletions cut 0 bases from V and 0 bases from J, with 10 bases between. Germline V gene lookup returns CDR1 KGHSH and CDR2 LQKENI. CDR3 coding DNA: TGTGCCAGCTCACCACCGTCGTTGTTGAGCACAGATACGCAGTATTTT. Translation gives CASSPPSLLSTDTQYF.